Presented here are 8 T cell receptor beta chains from one specimen sequenced in a study of T-cell memory formation after mild COVID-19. TCRdb independently ran MiXCR on the 5' RACE reads; one entry per CDR3 protein. This sample has more than 300,000 distinct CDR3 sequences, with 20% to 25% found just once. The material sequenced was PBMCs or a T cell subset sorted from them (not recorded which). Source of these receptors: a man aged 18 to 29 who had mild COVID-19 (a few samples of this study predate the infection). Cell type and time point are not known.

This clonotype was seen at least ten times. The rearrangement joins TRBV7-2 to TRBJ2-1, with a tentative D call TRBD1 (6 bases). This CDR3 has 16 residues. The V gene lost 0 bases and the J gene lost 6 bases, with 15 bases spanning the gap. Looked up from germline, CDR1 is SGHTA and CDR2 is FQGNSA. In DNA form, the CDR3 reads TGTGCCAGCAGCTTAGCGCTAGGAACAGGGCCCAATGAGCAGTTCTTC. Its protein product is CASSLALGTGPNEQFF.

This clonotype was seen many times. The V call is TRBV12-3 or TRBV12-4, the J call TRBJ2-7, with no clear D. The CDR3 sequence is 16 residues long. V lost 4 bases to trimming and J lost 1 base, with 17 bases between them. CDR3 sequence: CASSSPHIDGSYEQYF. The CDR3 nucleotides read TGTGCCAGCAGTTCGCCCCACATCGATGGATCCTACGAGCAGTACTTC.

The rearrangement joins TRBV18 to TRBJ2-3; unclear D gene. Between the trimmed V and J ends, which lost 6 bases and 5 bases, there was a span of 15 bases. CDR3 length equals 14 residues. The germline gives CDR1 KGHSH, CDR2 LQKENI. The CDR3 sequence is CASSPVNLRDTQYF. The CDR3 DNA follows: TGTGCCAGCTCTCCTGTCAACCTGCGAGATACGCAGTATTTT. Filled out from reference TRBV18 and TRBJ2-3, the complete variable domain reads NAGVMQNPRHLVRRRGQEARLRCSPMKGHSHVYWYRQLPEEGLKFMVYLQKENIIDESGMPKERFSAEFPKEGPSILRIQQVVRGDSAAYFCASSPVNLRDTQYFGPGTRLTVL.

This clonotype was picked up a small number of times. V usage is TRBV7-2 and J usage is TRBJ1-5, with TRBD1 identical over 9 bases. Germline V gene lookup returns CDR1 SGHTA and CDR2 FQGNSA. Unmatched junction bases numbered 10, after V lost 5 bases and J lost 5 bases. The CDR3 sequence is 16 residues long. In DNA form, the CDR3 reads TGTGCCAGCAGCACTACCGGGACAGGGCCCTATCAGCCCCAGCATTTT. This gives the protein CASSTTGTGPYQPQHF.

The chain carries TRBV7-2 and TRBJ1-1; D is unclear. CDR3 length: 15 amino acids. Germline V CDR1 and CDR2: SGHTA, FQGNSA. V lost 4 bases, J lost 1 base, and 13 bases lay in between. In nucleotides, the CDR3 is TGTGCCAGCAGCTGGTCAGGTGCAAGGAACACTGAAGCTTTCTTT. Translating gives CASSWSGARNTEAFF.

The DNA of the CDR3 is TGTGCCATCAAAGGACAGCTGTATAATTCACCCCTCCACTTT. Translating it yields CAIKGQLYNSPLHF. The rearrangement joins TRBV10-3 to TRBJ1-6; D may be TRBD1 (6 bases). Trimming took off 7 bases at V and 4 bases at J, with 11 bases between the two ends. The CDR3 is 14 amino acids. CDR1 and CDR2 (germline): ENHRY, SYGVKD.

This clonotype was seen only a few times. This chain connects TRBV3-1 to TRBJ1-2; 8 bases map to TRBD1. This CDR3 region has 13 residues. J gave up 8 bases and V 5 bases, and 7 bases lay outside the gene matches. Germline assignment: CDR1 LGHDT and CDR2 YNNKEL (reference sequence). The CDR3 DNA reads TGTGCCAGCAGCTGGGGACAGGATAGCGGCTACACCTTC. Translating gives CASSWGQDSGYTF. Complete variable domain (other parts from reference TRBV3-1 and TRBJ1-2): DTAVSQTPKYLVTQMGNDKSIKCEQNLGHDTMYWYKQDSKKFLKIMFSYNNKELIINETVPNRFSPKSPDKAHLNLHINSLELGDSAVYFCASSWGQDSGYTFGSGTRLTVV.

This clonotype was observed a few times. The chain uses TRBV2 and TRBJ2-3; D ambiguous. The CDR3 runs 12 residues. Trimming shortened V by 6 bases and J by 5 bases, and 9 bases separated the two germline ends. The V gene's germline CDR1 is SNHLY and CDR2 FYNNEI. DNA of the CDR3: TGTGCCAGCAGCTGGATAGAAGATACGCAGTATTTT. Its protein is CASSWIEDTQYF.